The sequence of this TCR beta chain was determined in a study of shared clonotypes between healthy human individuals. Method: immunoSEQ multiplex PCR; TCRdb's copy keeps in-frame clones and lacks some. The data contain some 500,000 clones, around 80% of them singletons. Unsorted samples relied on tens of millions of PBMCs, which served as the source of genomic DNA. The V and J ends lost 4 bases and 0 bases, in that order; junction bases with no gene match: 6. CDR3 size: 15 residues. Germline CDR1 and CDR2: MNHEY and SMNVEV (reference sequence). The chain has TRBV27 and TRBJ2-7; 7 bases map to TRBD1. The sequence came from a woman between 35 and 50 years old in good health. Some clones in this sample may be carry-over from other donors' samples. Sequencing was done on a sample of PBMCs. CDR3 in amino acids: CASSSKTGISYEQYF. CDR3 DNA: TGTGCCAGCAGTTCCAAGACAGGGATCTCCTACGAGCAGTACTTC.